These 20 T cell receptor beta chains were sequenced from one sample in a study of beta chain features in type 1 diabetes. Findings of the study overall: Moderate but significant shortening of TCRB CDR3s was recorded in all four CD4+ subsets from Type 1 diabetes patients.

No antigen has been identified for these receptors. As every portion of the isolated RNA was reverse transcribed, the sequencing read expressed TCRB transcripts. Measured with immunoSEQ multiplex PCR; TCRdb has only the in-frame clones, and not every one. This sample has 250,000 to 350,000 clones, with approximately 14% found just once. Sequenced input: naive CD4+ T cells from blood. Receptor source: a man aged 25-45 years with type 1 diabetes.

For this clone: The sample carries other DNA sequences with the same CDR3. The rearrangement joins TRBV2 to TRBJ1-5; possible D gene TRBD1, 5 bases. V shed 4 bases and J shed 3 bases, with 10 bases lying between them. The CDR3 runs 14 residues. Germline V lookup: CDR1 SNHLY, CDR2 FYNNEI. The CDR3 region is CASSGGRINQPQHF. CDR3 nucleotides: TGTGCCAGCAGTGGGGGCAGGATCAATCAGCCCCAGCATTTT.

This clone came up once. The chain has TRBV28 and TRBJ1-4; no clear D. Trimming pared 5 bases from V and 9 bases from J, leaving 16 bases between. Germline V CDR1 and CDR2: MDHEN, SYDVKM. This CDR3 contains 14 residues. CDR3 in DNA: TGTGCCAGCAGTCCAGGACTCGTCCCCAAAAAACTGTTTTTT. This translates into CASSPGLVPKKLFF.

The table lists this clone with a few counts. The rearrangement uses TRBV28 and TRBJ1-2, with TRBD1 matching over 12 bases. The CDR3 consists of 15 residues. V lost 4 bases to trimming and J lost 11 bases; unmatched junction nucleotides: 11. CDR1 is MDHEN and CDR2 is SYDVKM in the germline V gene. This chain's CDR3 is CASSSPGQGARLYTF. CDR3 DNA: TGTGCCAGCAGTTCTCCGGGACAGGGGGCCCGGTTGTACACCTTC.

The J gene is TRBJ1-1, the V gene TRBV9; 9 nucleotides align to TRBD1. V was pared by 1 base and J by 4 bases, with 11 bases of the junction left unmatched. The CDR3 loop spans 17 amino acids. The germline V gene has CDR1 SGDLS and CDR2 YYNGEE. CDR3 residues: CASSVRPTGGGSTEAFF. CDR3 coding DNA: TGTGCCAGCAGCGTACGACCTACAGGGGGCGGGAGCACTGAAGCTTTCTTT.

This clone was counted only a few times. The CDR3 DNA sequence: TGTGCCAGCAGCTTAGATCAGGCGGGCCAAGAGACCCAGTACTTC. Its translation is CASSLDQAGQETQYF. This sequence joins TRBV11-2 and TRBJ2-5; TRBD2 might be the D (5 bases). Germline CDR1 reads SGHAT; CDR2 reads FQNNGV. Trimming took off 0 bases at V and 1 base at J, with 9 bases between the two ends. The CDR3 contains 15 residues. Full variable domain (remainder filled in from reference TRBV11-2 and TRBJ2-5): EAGVAQSPRYKIIEKRQSVAFWCNPISGHATLYWYQQILGQGPKLLIQFQNNGVVDDSQLPKDRFSAERLKGVDSTLKIQPAKLEDSAVYLCASSLDQAGQETQYFGPGTRLLVL.

V gene TRBV30 combines with J gene TRBJ2-3; TRBD2 agrees at 13 bases. With 1 base clipped from V and 7 bases from J, the junction kept 5 bases outside the gene matches. Germline lookup yields CDR1 GTSNPN and CDR2 SVGIG (reference sequence). The CDR3 contains 15 residues. The CDR3 region is CAWSGGLAGRYTQYF. CDR3 in DNA: TGTGCCTGGAGTGGGGGACTAGCGGGAAGGTATACGCAGTATTTT.

This clone was seen only a few times. In nucleotides, the CDR3 is TGCGCCAGCAGCTTCGGCGGCGGAGGGTACGAGCAGTACTTC. Residues: CASSFGGGGYEQYF. The J gene is TRBJ2-7, the V gene TRBV5-1; TRBD2 might be the D (6 bases). The V end lost 2 bases, the J end lost 4 bases, and 13 bases lay between the germline ends. The length of the CDR3 is 14 residues. Germline V gene data show CDR1 as SGHRS and CDR2 as YFSETQ. Complete variable domain (other parts from reference TRBV5-1 and TRBJ2-7): KAGVTQTPRYLIKTRGQQVTLSCSPISGHRSVSWYQQTPGQGLQFLFEYFSETQRNKGNFPGRFSGRQFSNSRSEMNVSTLELGDSALYLCASSFGGGGYEQYFGPGTRLTVT.

This clone was recorded a few times. The gene calls are TRBV7-9 and TRBJ2-5, with 14 bases aligning to TRBD2. Trimming took 5 bases from V and 5 from J; bases not matched to a gene: 1. Germline V gene lookup returns CDR1 SEHNR and CDR2 FQNEAQ (reference sequence). The CDR3 is 14 amino acids. The CDR3 DNA reads TGTGCCAGCAGCCGGACTAGCGGGAGGGAGACCCAGTACTTC. Its translation is CASSRTSGRETQYF.

The chain combines TRBV29-1 with TRBJ1-1; D is uncertain. Germline values: CDR1 SQVTM, CDR2 ANQGSEA. V lost 7 bases to trimming and J lost 1 base, with 4 bases between them. There are 10 residues in the CDR3. The CDR3 is CSAKNTEAFF. CDR3 DNA sequence: TGCAGCGCCAAGAACACTGAAGCTTTCTTT.

The chain couples TRBV11-2 to TRBJ2-5; 8 nucleotides align to TRBD2. The ends lost 0 bases at V and 1 base at J; junction bases unmatched: 4. Germline CDR1 reads SGHAT; CDR2 reads FQNNGV. The CDR3 contains 16 residues. The CDR3 coding sequence is TGTGCCAGCAGCTTAGAGGACGGGAGGGTCCAAGAGACCCAGTACTTC. Protein: CASSLEDGRVQETQYF. The whole variable domain, filled in from reference TRBV11-2 and TRBJ2-5, reads EAGVAQSPRYKIIEKRQSVAFWCNPISGHATLYWYQQILGQGPKLLIQFQNNGVVDDSQLPKDRFSAERLKGVDSTLKIQPAKLEDSAVYLCASSLEDGRVQETQYFGPGTRLLVL.

This clone was seen a few times. The chain has TRBV2 and TRBJ2-5; 7 nucleotides align to TRBD1. The trim removed 6 bases at V and 4 bases at J, leaving 8 bases unmatched. CDR3 length: 14 amino acids. Germline V gene data show CDR1 as SNHLY and CDR2 as FYNNEI. The CDR3 DNA reads TGTGCCAGCAGGGGGGACAGTCCATTAGAGACCCAGTACTTC. Residues: CASRGDSPLETQYF.

V and J are TRBV6-1 and TRBJ2-7, with 7 positions matching TRBD1. This CDR3 contains 16 residues. V dropped 2 bases and J dropped 6; count of bases not matched to a gene: 13. CDR1 is MNHNS and CDR2 is SASEGT in the germline V gene. The CDR3 region is CASSEYHRTGSLEQYF. The CDR3 nucleotides read TGTGCCAGCAGTGAATATCACCGGACAGGCTCCCTCGAGCAGTACTTC.

This clone came up a few times. This rearrangement joins TRBV5-1 to TRBJ1-5; D might be TRBD1 (5 bases). Germline loops: CDR1 SGHRS, CDR2 YFSETQ. The CDR3 sequence is 15 residues long. Trimming removed 1 base at V and 0 bases at J, with 8 bases between. CDR3 sequence reads: CASSLTGNSNQPQHF. The CDR3 coding sequence is TGCGCCAGCAGCTTGACAGGTAATAGCAATCAGCCCCAGCATTTT. Using reference TRBV5-1 and TRBJ1-5 for the parts outside the CDR3, the full variable domain is KAGVTQTPRYLIKTRGQQVTLSCSPISGHRSVSWYQQTPGQGLQFLFEYFSETQRNKGNFPGRFSGRQFSNSRSEMNVSTLELGDSALYLCASSLTGNSNQPQHFGDGTRLSIL.

The gene calls are TRBV6-5 and TRBJ2-7; D possibly corresponds to TRBD1 (6 bases). The germline CDR1 and CDR2 sequences are MNHEY and SVGAGI. The CDR3 covers 16 residues. Trimming took off 1 base at V and 0 bases at J, with 13 bases between the two ends. DNA of the CDR3: TGTGCCAGCAGTTACTTCGGACAGAAACCCTCCTACGAGCAGTACTTC. Residues: CASSYFGQKPSYEQYF.

The table lists this clone with a few counts. The chain links TRBV2 to TRBJ2-1; D may be TRBD2 (6 bases). Germline lookup yields CDR1 SNHLY and CDR2 FYNNEI. The V and J ends lost 4 bases and 6 bases respectively, with 13 bases between them. The CDR3 length is 14 residues. The CDR3 spells CASSARLDSNEQFF. Written as DNA, the CDR3 is TGTGCCAGCAGTGCTCGACTAGACTCCAATGAGCAGTTCTTC. Full variable domain (outside the CDR3, taken from reference TRBV2 and TRBJ2-1): EPEVTQTPSHQVTQMGQEVILRCVPISNHLYFYWYRQILGQKVEFLVSFYNNEISEKSEIFDDQFSVERPDGSNFTLKIRSTKLEDSAMYFCASSARLDSNEQFFGPGTRLTVL.

This chain links TRBV2 with TRBJ1-1; possibly TRBD1 for D (6 bases). The CDR3 runs 14 residues. V lost 8 bases to trimming and J lost 5 bases, with 18 bases between them. The germline V gene encodes CDR1 SNHLY and CDR2 FYNNEI. The CDR3 DNA reads TGTGCCAGCCGGGCGACAGGCCCGTCGACTGAAGCTTTCTTT. Residues: CASRATGPSTEAFF.

The gene calls are TRBV5-1 and TRBJ2-3; 7 nucleotides agree with TRBD1. Trimming at V came to 4 bases and at J to 3 bases, leaving 8 bases not matched to a gene. Looked up from germline, CDR1 is SGHRS and CDR2 is YFSETQ. The CDR3 runs 15 residues. The CDR3 coding sequence is TGCGCCAGCAGCCCGGCCAGGGGGAGTACAGATACGCAGTATTTT. Residues: CASSPARGSTDTQYF.

This sequence joins TRBV18 and TRBJ2-1; D is ambiguous. Trimming cost V 2 bases and J 7 bases, with 9 bases left between them. Germline loops: CDR1 KGHSH, CDR2 LQKENI. The CDR3 is 13 residues long. The CDR3 region is CASSPFGENEQFF. The CDR3 DNA sequence: TGTGCCAGCTCACCATTTGGAGAGAATGAGCAGTTCTTC.

CDR3 residues: CASSMTGEAFF. CDR3 in DNA: TGTGCCAGTAGTATGACAGGGGAAGCTTTCTTT. The chain has TRBV19 and TRBJ1-1; 7 bases map to TRBD1. The length of the CDR3 is 11 residues. Trimming removed 3 bases from V and 8 bases from J; junction bases left unmatched: 0. Germline-derived CDR1 and CDR2 are LNHDA and SQIVND (reference sequence).

With respect to this clone: The sample contains more than one DNA sequence encoding this CDR3. The genes are TRBV9 and TRBJ2-1; 11 bases map to TRBD2. The germline V gene encodes CDR1 SGDLS and CDR2 YYNGEE. The CDR3 spans 15 residues. The junction had 3 bases not matched to a gene; V was cut back by 3 bases and J by 4 bases. DNA for the CDR3: TGTGCCAGCAGCGCGGGACTAGCGGATTACAATGAGCAGTTCTTC. Protein: CASSAGLADYNEQFF.